This is a list of T cell receptor beta chains from one sample in a study of shared clonotypes between healthy human individuals. Sequencing was performed with immunoSEQ multiplex PCR; in TCRdb, only in-frame clones are kept and a portion is missing. The sample lists about 680,000 clones, about 92% occurring once. The sequenced sample was naive CD8+ T cells sorted from blood. These receptors all come from a man aged 30 to 45 in good health. Both conserved end residues are part of each CDR3. A D gene is named only where the DNA matches it firmly. Clone sizes are given selectively: once, few, many, or a class where the clone is expanded.

J gene: TRBJ2-2; V gene: TRBV19; clone size: NA; D gene: NA; CDR3 protein: CASTHARDRNTGELFF; CDR3 DNA: TGTGCCAGTACTCACGCCCGAGACAGGAACACCGGGGAGCTGTTTTTT
J gene: TRBJ2-1; V gene: TRBV7-9; clone size: NA; D gene: TRBD2; CDR3 protein: CASSLAAGANEQFF; CDR3 DNA: TGTGCCAGCAGCTTAGCGGCGGGAGCTAATGAGCAGTTCTTC
J gene: TRBJ1-4; V gene: TRBV9; clone size: NA; D gene: TRBD1; CDR3 protein: CASSVVGTGSEKLFF; CDR3 DNA: TGTGCCAGCAGCGTAGTAGGGACAGGGAGTGAAAAACTGTTTTTT
J gene: TRBJ2-3; V gene: TRBV5-5; clone size: NA; D gene: NA; CDR3 protein: CASSSIPSREDTQYF; CDR3 DNA: TGTGCCAGCAGCTCCATTCCTTCGAGGGAAGATACGCAGTATTTT
J gene: TRBJ2-1; V gene: TRBV7-2; clone size: NA; D gene: TRBD2; CDR3 protein: CASRLAGSYNEQFF; CDR3 DNA: TGTGCCAGCAGACTAGCGGGCTCCTACAATGAGCAGTTCTTC
J gene: TRBJ1-5; V gene: TRBV6-5; clone size: once; D gene: NA; CDR3 protein: CASSSGTDSNQPQHF; CDR3 DNA: TGTGCCAGCAGCTCCGGGACGGATAGCAATCAGCCCCAGCATTTT
J gene: TRBJ1-5; V gene: TRBV9; clone size: NA; D gene: NA; CDR3 protein: CASSVGGNLNQPQHF; CDR3 DNA: TGTGCCAGCAGCGTAGGAGGCAACTTAAATCAGCCCCAGCATTTT
J gene: TRBJ2-7; V gene: TRBV4-1; clone size: NA; D gene: TRBD1; CDR3 protein: CASSQVGRGYGEQYF; CDR3 DNA: TGCGCCAGCAGCCAGGTCGGCAGGGGGTACGGGGAGCAGTACTTC
J gene: TRBJ2-7; V gene: TRBV2; clone size: NA; D gene: NA; CDR3 protein: CASTTAFNEQYF; CDR3 DNA: TGTGCCAGCACCACAGCATTTAACGAGCAGTACTTC
J gene: TRBJ2-2; V gene: TRBV28; clone size: NA; D gene: TRBD2; CDR3 protein: CASSLSIAASGSIHTGELFF; CDR3 DNA: TGTGCCAGCAGTTTAAGTATCGCGGCTAGCGGGAGTATCCACACCGGGGAGCTGTTTTTT
J gene: TRBJ2-7; V gene: TRBV7-9; clone size: NA; D gene: NA; CDR3 protein: CASSSARGSYEQYF; CDR3 DNA: TGTGCCAGCAGCTCAGCGCGGGGCTCCTACGAGCAGTACTTC
J gene: TRBJ2-1; V gene: TRBV25-1; clone size: few; D gene: NA; CDR3 protein: CASSEYPLLGAYNEQFF; CDR3 DNA: TGTGCCAGCAGTGAATATCCCCTCCTAGGCGCCTACAATGAGCAGTTCTTC